This T cell receptor (beta chain) was identified during a study of blood T cell repertoires in COVID-19. Profiling relied on immunoSEQ multiplex PCR, and the TCRdb table lists in-frame clones only, not all of them. The table records roughly 460,000 clones, roughly 90% of them present only once. The CDR3 extends over 14 amino acids. With 10 bases clipped from V and 2 bases from J, the junction kept 6 bases outside the gene matches. The germline V gene encodes CDR1 MNHEY and CDR2 SMNVEV (reference sequence). The genes are TRBV27 and TRBJ2-2; TRBD2 matches at 8 bases. The sequenced sample consisted of peripheral blood. The TCR originated in a man in his late teens or twenties with COVID-19, enrolled during active disease. CDR3 sequence (DNA): TGTGCCACCGCCGGGGGGGCCAACACCGGGGAGCTGTTTTTT. This sequence encodes CATAGGANTGELFF.